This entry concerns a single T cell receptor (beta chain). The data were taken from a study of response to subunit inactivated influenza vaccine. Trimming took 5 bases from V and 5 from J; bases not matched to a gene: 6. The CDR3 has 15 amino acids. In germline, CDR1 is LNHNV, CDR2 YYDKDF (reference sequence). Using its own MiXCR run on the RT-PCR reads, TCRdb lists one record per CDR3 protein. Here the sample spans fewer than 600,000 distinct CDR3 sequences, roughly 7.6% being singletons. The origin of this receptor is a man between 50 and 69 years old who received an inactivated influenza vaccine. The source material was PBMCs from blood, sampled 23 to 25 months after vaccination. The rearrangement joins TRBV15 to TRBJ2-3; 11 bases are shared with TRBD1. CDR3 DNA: TGTGCCACCAGCTCTTGGACAGGGGGCGGAGATACGCAGTATTTT. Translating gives CATSSWTGGGDTQYF.